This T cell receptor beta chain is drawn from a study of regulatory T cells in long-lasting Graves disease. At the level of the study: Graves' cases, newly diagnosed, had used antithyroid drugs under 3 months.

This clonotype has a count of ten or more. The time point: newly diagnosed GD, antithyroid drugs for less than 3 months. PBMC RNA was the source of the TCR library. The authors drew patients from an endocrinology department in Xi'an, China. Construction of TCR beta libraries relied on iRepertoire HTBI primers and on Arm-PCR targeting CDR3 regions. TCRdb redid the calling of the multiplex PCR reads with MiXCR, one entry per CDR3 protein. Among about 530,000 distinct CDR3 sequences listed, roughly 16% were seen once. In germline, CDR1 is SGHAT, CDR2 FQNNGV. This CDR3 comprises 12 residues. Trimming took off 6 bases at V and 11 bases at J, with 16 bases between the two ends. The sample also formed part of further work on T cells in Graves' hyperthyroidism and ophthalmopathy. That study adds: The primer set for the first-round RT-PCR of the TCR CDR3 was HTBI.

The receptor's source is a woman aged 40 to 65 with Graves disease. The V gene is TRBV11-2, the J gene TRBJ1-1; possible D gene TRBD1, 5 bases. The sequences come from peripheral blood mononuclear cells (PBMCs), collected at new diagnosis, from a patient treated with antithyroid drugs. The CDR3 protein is CASSPGSVNAFF. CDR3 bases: TGTGCCAGCAGTCCAGGGTCCGTGAATGCTTTCTTT.